The clone carrying this T cell receptor beta chain has just one count. Its cognate antigen is unknown. The CDR3 totals 13 residues. V dropped 4 bases and J dropped 4; count of bases not matched to a gene: 3. Germline CDR1 and CDR2: SQVTM and ANQGSEA. The entry originates in a study of cytomegalovirus exposure and HLA in healthy donors. Study-level findings and limits: Presence/absence analyses assumed roughly uniform sequencing depth across donors, which may not hold. Some highly shared sequence variants likely arose as a pipeline artifact. Specificity of three CMV-associated chains for CMV antigens was verified in vitro. The study carried out a later analysis of TCR beta sequences. It associated roughly 17,000 of them with specific HLA alleles at a false discovery rate of 0.05.

13 Jbeta primers and 60 Vbeta primers were used for the PCR. Clones were read by immunoSEQ multiplex PCR, and TCRdb kept only the in-frame ones, dropping some. This sample yields roughly 220,000 clones, of which approximately 78% are seen a single time; approximately 2.5% belongs to the top ten. The chain couples TRBV29-1 to TRBJ1-4; TRBD1 matches 7 bases. The sequenced sample consisted of PBMCs. This receptor was taken from a woman aged 40 to 50 in good health and CMV-seronegative. The DNA for the CDR3 is TGCAGCGTTGCCGGGACAGATAATGAAAAACTGTTTTTT. It encodes CSVAGTDNEKLFF.